This TCR beta chain was identified in a study of tumor-infiltrating lymphocytes in primary liver carcinoma. About the study: Donors had hepatocellular carcinoma or combined HCC and intrahepatic cholangiocarcinoma.

Blood RNA originated from unsorted whole blood, with germline DNA additionally extracted. V shed 7 bases, J shed 7 bases, and the junction held 14 bases outside the gene matches. CDR1 MDHEN and CDR2 SYDVKM come from the germline V gene. The CDR3 is 16 residues long. Starting material of roughly 550 ng total RNA yielded TCR beta cDNA via a constant-region primer. Construction of TCR beta libraries relied on three successive nested multiplex PCR rounds employing slightly modified ARM-PCR. TRBV1-TRBV30 forward primers and a C-beta reverse primer were used in the first two PCR rounds, which each ran for around 10 cycles. TCRdb analysed the multiplex PCR reads with MiXCR anew, one entry per CDR3 protein. The sample shows hundreds of thousands of distinct CDR3 sequences, around three fifths of them seen only once.

The chain has TRBV28 and TRBJ2-1; 9 bases agree with TRBD1. The clonotype was recovered from a woman between 25 and 40 years old with primary liver carcinoma and hepatitis B virus infection. Source material: peripheral blood. In nucleotides, the CDR3 is TGTGCCAGCACCTCAGTTAGGGACAGGGCCGGGAATGAGCAGTTCTTC. This translates into CASTSVRDRAGNEQFF. Supplemented by reference TRBV28 and TRBJ2-1, the full variable domain reads DVKVTQSSRYLVKRTGEKVFLECVQDMDHENMFWYRQDPGLGLRLIYFSYDVKMKEKGDIPEGYSVSREKKERFSLILESASTNQTSMYLCASTSVRDRAGNEQFFGPGTRLTVL.